This passage covers 29 T cell receptor beta chains from one sample sequenced in a study of cytomegalovirus exposure and HLA in healthy donors. In the PCR, 60 Vbeta and 13 Jbeta primers were used. Produced via immunoSEQ multiplex PCR; TCRdb's table is partial and in-frame only. The table records around 200,000 clones, 75% to 90% of them present only once. Source material: PBMCs. The receptors derive from a woman between 18 and 29 years old in good health and CMV-seronegative.

The V gene is TRBV14, the J gene TRBJ1-2, with a weak D call TRBD1 (5 bases). The V gene lost 0 bases and the J gene lost 0 bases, with 8 bases spanning the gap. Germline assignment: CDR1 SGHDN and CDR2 FVKESK. The length of the CDR3 is 15 residues. CDR3 DNA sequence: TGTGCCAGCAGCCAAGAAGGGGAAGCTAACTATGGCTACACCTTC. Translation gives CASSQEGEANYGYTF.

The V gene is TRBV29-1, the J gene TRBJ2-1; tentative D call: TRBD1 (6 bases). CDR1 is SQVTM, CDR2 ANQGSEA, per germline. This CDR3 contains 17 residues. Trimming pared 0 bases from V and 8 bases from J, leaving 23 bases between. CDR3: CSVEEMGDGTRAYEQFF. CDR3 coding DNA: TGCAGCGTTGAAGAGATGGGTGACGGGACACGCGCCTATGAGCAGTTCTTC.

V is TRBV5-1 and J is TRBJ2-3; 10 nucleotides line up with TRBD2. The CDR3 runs to 19 residues. CDR1 and CDR2 from the germline V gene are SGHRS and YFSETQ. Trimming at V came to 3 bases and at J to 0 bases, leaving 13 bases not matched to a gene. CDR3 protein: CASSYFGGSGGDSTDTQYF. The CDR3 nucleotides are TGCGCCAGCAGCTATTTCGGGGGAAGCGGGGGGGACAGCACAGATACGCAGTATTTT.

V is TRBV19 and J is TRBJ2-5; unclear D gene. The V and J ends lost 11 bases and 5 bases respectively, with 15 bases between them. The CDR3 extends over 12 amino acids. CDR1 and CDR2 from the germline V gene are LNHDA and SQIVND (reference sequence). CDR3 nucleotide sequence: TGTGCCGGAGAACGGCTTGCTGAGACCCAGTACTTC. It yields the protein CAGERLAETQYF.

This sequence joins TRBV7-9 and TRBJ1-5; tentative D call: TRBD1 (5 bases). V dropped 4 bases and J dropped 10 bases, with 11 bases sitting between them. The germline CDR1 and CDR2 sequences are SEHNR and FQNEAQ (reference sequence). This CDR3 has 12 amino acids. The CDR3 protein is CASSSGGRPQHF. CDR3 nucleotide sequence: TGTGCCAGCAGCTCCGGGGGTCGTCCCCAGCATTTT.

This sequence joins TRBV4-1 and TRBJ1-6; 7 nucleotides align to TRBD1. The CDR3 has 14 residues. Germline V gene sequence: CDR1 MGHRA, CDR2 YSYEKL. The CDR3 loop is CASSPGQPFSPLHF. CDR3 nucleotide sequence: TGCGCTAGCTCCCCGGGACAGCCATTTTCACCCCTCCACTTT.

The chain couples TRBV27 to TRBJ2-7, with TRBD1 as a possible D gene (6 bases). CDR1 and CDR2 (germline): MNHEY, SMNVEV (reference sequence). The CDR3 runs 13 residues. The germline V and J ends were trimmed by 8 bases and 0 bases, with 11 bases remaining between them. The CDR3 DNA reads TGTGCCAGCCGTACGGACAGCTCCTACGAGCAGTACTTC. The encoded protein is CASRTDSSYEQYF.

The V and J genes are TRBV7-9 and TRBJ1-2; tentative D call: TRBD1 (5 bases). CDR1 SEHNR and CDR2 FQNEAQ come from the germline V gene (reference sequence). The CDR3 is made up of 17 amino acids. V lost 5 bases to trimming and J lost 7 bases, with 26 bases between them. The CDR3, as DNA: TGTGCCAGCAGCCAAAAAGGGGTTTGGAGGGGCCTCTCTGGCTACACCTTC. Translating gives CASSQKGVWRGLSGYTF.

The chain employs TRBV19 and TRBJ2-7; tentatively, D is TRBD2 (5 bases). The V and J ends lost 4 bases and 1 base respectively, with 11 bases between them. The CDR3 sequence is 14 residues long. Germline CDR1 reads LNHDA; CDR2 reads SQIVND (reference sequence). CDR3 residues: CASSTRGRSYEQYF. DNA for the CDR3: TGTGCCAGTAGTACCCGGGGAAGATCCTACGAGCAGTACTTC.

This clone was seen a few times. The junction departs from germline at one end; a sequencing error may be responsible. This chain uses TRBV5-1 with TRBJ2-5, with 9 positions matching TRBD2. CDR1 is SGHRS, CDR2 YFSETQ, per germline. This CDR3 spans 16 amino acids. DNA for the CDR3: TGCGCCAGCAACTTGGGCGGCGGGGGGGTACAAGAGACCCAGTACTTC. Protein product: CASNLGGGGVQETQYF.

The gene calls are TRBV5-1 and TRBJ2-7, with a tentative D call TRBD2 (7 bases). V shed 4 bases and J shed 3 bases, with 14 bases lying between them. This CDR3 region has 14 residues. Germline V CDR1 and CDR2: SGHRS, YFSETQ. The CDR3 loop reads CASSLGEGGYEQYF. CDR3 sequence (DNA): TGCGCCAGCAGCCTAGGGGAGGGGGGCTACGAGCAGTACTTC.

The genes are TRBV6-5 and TRBJ2-4; 7 bases fit TRBD1. CDR1 and CDR2 from the germline V gene are MNHEY and SVGAGI. The junction had 15 bases not matched to a gene; V was cut back by 10 bases and J by 9 bases. There are 14 residues in the CDR3. The CDR3 DNA follows: TGTGCCACTCGAGACAGGGAGACGAGGAGCATTCAGTACTTC. Protein sequence: CATRDRETRSIQYF.

This chain uses TRBV6-5 with TRBJ2-7, with D possibly TRBD1 on 6 matching bases. This CDR3 spans 13 amino acids. The ends were cut back, 8 bases at V and 0 bases at J, with 11 bases in the middle. Germline values: CDR1 MNHEY, CDR2 SVGAGI. CDR3 region: CASRRDTSYEQYF. The CDR3 DNA is TGTGCCAGCCGACGGGACACCTCCTACGAGCAGTACTTC.

V usage is TRBV5-1 and J usage is TRBJ2-3; 7 bases line up with TRBD2. CDR3 length equals 15 residues. The germline CDR1 and CDR2 sequences are SGHRS and YFSETQ. The J segment lost 2 bases and the V segment lost 4 bases, leaving 7 bases of the junction unmatched. The DNA for the CDR3 is TGCGCCAGCAGCCCGGCTAGCGGACACACAGATACGCAGTATTTT. Its translation is CASSPASGHTDTQYF.

This sequence joins TRBV9 and TRBJ2-3; a weak D match, TRBD2 (6 bases). This CDR3 comprises 13 residues. Trimming pared 3 bases from V and 6 bases from J, leaving 11 bases between. Germline V lookup: CDR1 SGDLS, CDR2 YYNGEE. CDR3 in DNA: TGTGCCAGCAGCGCCGGGACTCGGGATACGCAGTATTTT. Protein product: CASSAGTRDTQYF.

The V call is TRBV5-6, the J call TRBJ1-1; D is undetermined. Per germline, CDR1 SGHDT and CDR2 YYEEEE. The CDR3 has 14 amino acids. V shed 2 bases and J shed 4 bases, with 12 bases lying between them. CDR3 DNA: TGTGCCAGCAGCTTTAAAGCTCGTCTCACTGAAGCTTTCTTT. Protein product: CASSFKARLTEAFF.

This chain uses TRBV7-8 with TRBJ2-5, with a possible D match to TRBD2 (6 bases). The CDR3 length is 13 residues. V dropped 2 bases and J dropped 4 bases, with 8 bases sitting between them. CDR1 is SGHVS and CDR2 is FQNEAQ in the germline V gene. The CDR3 spells CASSLLGGETQYF. The CDR3 nucleotides are TGTGCCAGCAGCTTACTGGGAGGAGAGACCCAGTACTTC.

This clone was observed a single time. The chain combines TRBV10-2 with TRBJ1-3, with D unresolved. V was trimmed by 3 bases and J by 0 bases, leaving 12 bases between them. CDR3 length: 16 residues. Germline CDR1 WSHSY, CDR2 SAAADI. The CDR3 region has the DNA TGCGCCAGCAGTGACTTCGGGGTTATCTCTGGAAACACCATATATTTT. Amino acid sequence: CASSDFGVISGNTIYF.

This clone was counted once. This sequence joins TRBV5-6 and TRBJ2-2, with D possibly being TRBD1 (5 bases). The ends were cut back, 0 bases at V and 2 bases at J, with 11 bases in the middle. The CDR3 spans 16 residues. Germline values: CDR1 SGHDT, CDR2 YYEEEE. The CDR3 DNA reads as TGTGCCAGCAGCTTGGTTTGGCAGGGAAACACCGGGGAGCTGTTTTTT. Translating it yields CASSLVWQGNTGELFF.

The chain links TRBV7-9 to TRBJ2-3, with 7 bases identical to TRBD1. Germline lookup yields CDR1 SEHNR and CDR2 FQNEAQ (reference sequence). The CDR3 runs 16 residues. Losses at the gene ends were 6 bases for V and 2 bases for J; bases not matched to a gene: 11. CDR3 amino acids: CASRPGGVGNTDTQYF. CDR3 DNA: TGTGCCAGCAGGCCAGGGGGTGTGGGGAACACAGATACGCAGTATTTT.

The chain employs TRBV27 and TRBJ2-1; 10 bases line up with TRBD2. Germline V CDR1 and CDR2: MNHEY, SMNVEV (reference sequence). Trimming at V came to 5 bases and at J to 5 bases, leaving 6 bases not matched to a gene. The CDR3 covers 15 residues. CDR3 protein: CASSPRLAGDNEQFF. CDR3 nucleotides: TGTGCCAGCAGTCCAAGGCTAGCGGGGGACAATGAGCAGTTCTTC.

The count of this clone is one. The rearrangement links TRBV11-3 to TRBJ2-5; D is undetermined. Germline-derived CDR1 and CDR2 are SGHNT and YENEEA. V dropped 5 bases and J dropped 3 bases, with 7 bases sitting between them. CDR3 length: 12 amino acids. The CDR3 region has the DNA TGTGCCAGCAGCATCAGTGAAGAGACCCAGTACTTC. Its translation is CASSISEETQYF.

The chain combines TRBV27 with TRBJ2-1; 8 nucleotides line up with TRBD1. This CDR3 comprises 14 residues. Losses at the gene ends were 3 bases for V and 4 bases for J; bases not matched to a gene: 2. Germline V lookup: CDR1 MNHEY, CDR2 SMNVEV (reference sequence). The CDR3 nucleotides are TGTGCCAGCAGTTTGGGACAGGTTTACAATGAGCAGTTCTTC. Translating it yields CASSLGQVYNEQFF.

In this sample, this clone turned up once. The chain uses TRBV29-1 and TRBJ2-2; TRBD2 might be the D (7 bases). Germline CDR1 is SQVTM and CDR2 is ANQGSEA. The V end lost 8 bases, the J end lost 8 bases, and 21 bases lay between the germline ends. The CDR3 contains 14 residues. CDR3 nucleotide sequence: TGCAGCTACCCCGGTGGAGGGGGGGGTGGGGAGCTGTTTTTT. It codes for CSYPGGGGGGELFF.

Written as DNA, the CDR3 is TGTGCCAGCAGTGCCACGGGGTCGAACACTGAAGCTTTCTTT. Its protein is CASSATGSNTEAFF. This chain connects TRBV25-1 to TRBJ1-1, with D unclear. Trimming left V 4 bases short and J 1 base short, with 10 bases between. CDR1 and CDR2 (germline): MGHDK, SYGVNS. The CDR3 contains 14 residues. The complete variable domain, with remaining parts taken from reference TRBV25-1 and TRBJ1-1, reads EADIYQTPRYLVIGTGKKITLECSQTMGHDKMYWYQQDPGMELHLIHYSYGVNSTEKGDLSSESTVSRIRTEHFPLTLESARPSHTSQYLCASSATGSNTEAFFGQGTRLTVV.

The chain has TRBV6-6 and TRBJ1-6, with D tentatively TRBD1 (5 bases). CDR1 is MNHNY and CDR2 is SVGAGI in the germline V gene (reference sequence). V was trimmed by 5 bases and J by 10 bases, leaving 21 bases between them. CDR3 length: 16 amino acids. In DNA, the CDR3 is TGTGCCAGCAGTCCGGTTGGGCAGGGCTTGGGATCACCCCTCCACTTT. Amino acid sequence: CASSPVGQGLGSPLHF.

CDR3 nucleotides: TGCAGCGTAAAGGGACTAGCGGCCTCCTACAATGAGCAGTTCTTC. Its translation: CSVKGLAASYNEQFF. The chain recombines TRBV29-1 with TRBJ2-1, with 11 bases fitting TRBD2. Germline V gives CDR1 SQVTM, CDR2 ANQGSEA. J was trimmed by 0 bases and V by 6 bases; bases with no gene match: 4. This CDR3 spans 15 amino acids.

The CDR3 bases are TGTGCCAGCAGCCAGCGAACCTATGGCTACACCTTC. Protein: CASSQRTYGYTF. The rearrangement joins TRBV6-1 to TRBJ1-2; D ambiguous. There are 12 residues in the CDR3. Germline values: CDR1 MNHNS, CDR2 SASEGT. V gave up 6 bases and J gave up 4 bases, with 9 bases separating them.

The chain uses TRBV7-3 and TRBJ2-2; 11 nucleotides line up with TRBD2. V shed 2 bases, J shed 3 bases, and the junction held 11 bases outside the gene matches. Germline V gene lookup returns CDR1 SGHTA and CDR2 FQGTGA. The CDR3 loop spans 19 amino acids. CDR3: CASSLRLLAGVSDTGELFF. The DNA for the CDR3 is TGTGCCAGCAGCTTACGGTTACTAGCGGGAGTGAGTGACACCGGGGAGCTGTTTTTT.